A single T cell receptor (beta chain) is shown here with its context. The data belong to a study of blood T cell repertoires in COVID-19. Study as a whole: There were acute and convalescent COVID-19 samples, and they came from the United States, Italy and Spain. PBMCs, B-cell-depleted T cells, or T cells were the source of the cDNA or gDNA that made up the material.

In the source study's methods: Amplifying reference gene primers gave estimates of nucleated cell counts. Some clones are missing from TCRdb's copy, which holds only in-frame ones; the method was immunoSEQ multiplex PCR. V and J calls plus clone size are reproduced from that table; the DNA served to infer D and trimming. The sample yields 20,000 to 25,000 clones, roughly 88% seen once. The CDR3 totals 15 residues. Germline loops: CDR1 LGHDT, CDR2 YNNKEL (reference sequence). V gave up 2 bases and J gave up 6 bases, with 13 bases separating them. The source material was peripheral blood. The receptor comes from a human donor in a cohort sampled during active COVID-19. The donor label of this sample is uncertain. This sequence joins TRBV3-1 (or the pseudogene TRBV3-2) and TRBJ2-2, with D perhaps TRBD2 (6 bases). DNA for the CDR3: TGTGCCAGCAGCCAAAGGACTATCAAGGCCGGGGAGCTGTTTTTT. Amino acid sequence: CASSQRTIKAGELFF.